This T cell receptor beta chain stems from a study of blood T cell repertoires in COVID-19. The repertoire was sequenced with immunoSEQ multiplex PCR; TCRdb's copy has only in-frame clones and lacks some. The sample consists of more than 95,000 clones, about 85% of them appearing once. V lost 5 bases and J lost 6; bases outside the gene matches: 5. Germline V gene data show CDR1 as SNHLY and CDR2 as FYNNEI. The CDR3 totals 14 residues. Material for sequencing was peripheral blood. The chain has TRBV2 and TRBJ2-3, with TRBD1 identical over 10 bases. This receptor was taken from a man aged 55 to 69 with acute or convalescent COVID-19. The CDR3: CASSRQGAVDTQYF. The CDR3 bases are TGTGCCAGCAGTCGACAGGGGGCCGTGGATACGCAGTATTTT.